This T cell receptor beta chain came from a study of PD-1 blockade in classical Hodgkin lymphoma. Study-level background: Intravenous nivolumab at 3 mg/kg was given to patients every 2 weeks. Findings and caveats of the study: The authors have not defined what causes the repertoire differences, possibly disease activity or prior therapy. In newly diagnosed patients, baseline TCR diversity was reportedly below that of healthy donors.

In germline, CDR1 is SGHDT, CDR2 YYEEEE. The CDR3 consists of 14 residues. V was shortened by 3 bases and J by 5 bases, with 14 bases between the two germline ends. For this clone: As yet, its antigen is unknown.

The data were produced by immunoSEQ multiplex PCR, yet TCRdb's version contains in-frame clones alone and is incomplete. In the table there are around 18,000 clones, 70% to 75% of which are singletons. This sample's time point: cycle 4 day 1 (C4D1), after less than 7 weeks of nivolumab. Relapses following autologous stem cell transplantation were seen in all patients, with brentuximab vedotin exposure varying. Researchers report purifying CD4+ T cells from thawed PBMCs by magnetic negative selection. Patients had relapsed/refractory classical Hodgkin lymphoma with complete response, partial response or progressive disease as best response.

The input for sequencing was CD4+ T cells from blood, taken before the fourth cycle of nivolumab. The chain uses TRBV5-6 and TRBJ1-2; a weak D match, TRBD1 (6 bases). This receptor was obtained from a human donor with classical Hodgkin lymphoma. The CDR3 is CASSSLSGTYGYTF. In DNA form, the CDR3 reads TGTGCCAGCAGCTCATTATCGGGGACATATGGCTACACCTTC. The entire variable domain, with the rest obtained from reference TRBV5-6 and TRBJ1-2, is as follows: DAGVTQSPTHLIKTRGQQVTLRCSPKSGHDTVSWYQQALGQGPQFIFQYYEEEERQRGNFPDRFSGHQFPNYSSELNVNALLLGDSALYLCASSSLSGTYGYTFGSGTRLTVV.